One sample yielded the 25 T cell receptor beta chains listed below, sequenced in a study of blood T cell repertoires in COVID-19. TCRdb's table, derived via immunoSEQ multiplex PCR, lists solely in-frame clones and lacks some. The sample gives about 150,000 clones, 84% of which show up once; about 40% is in the top ten. The specimen sequenced was peripheral blood. All receptors derive from a human donor in a cohort sampled during active COVID-19.

V usage is TRBV6-5 and J usage is TRBJ2-2; D is unresolved. CDR1 and CDR2 (germline): MNHEY, SVGAGI. The CDR3 is made up of 13 amino acids. V was clipped by 4 bases and J by 0 bases, with 3 bases between them. DNA for the CDR3: TGTGCCAGCAGTTTCGCGAACACCGGGGAGCTGTTTTTT. It yields the protein CASSFANTGELFF.

The rearrangement uses TRBV29-1 and TRBJ1-5, with D unclear. Deletions cut 6 bases from V and 2 bases from J, with 8 bases between. The V gene's germline CDR1 is SQVTM and CDR2 ANQGSEA. This CDR3 is built from 12 residues. CDR3 region: CSVIQGNQPQHF. CDR3 in DNA: TGCAGCGTGATTCAGGGCAATCAGCCCCAGCATTTT.

The rearrangement links TRBV28 to TRBJ2-3, with D maybe TRBD2 (6 bases). Trimming took off 7 bases at V and 0 bases at J, with 17 bases between the two ends. The CDR3 covers 16 residues. Germline V CDR1 and CDR2: MDHEN, SYDVKM. The CDR3 DNA is TGTGCCAGCAATACGGCTAGCGCTTCTAGCACAGATACGCAGTATTTT. This gives the protein CASNTASASSTDTQYF.

The CDR3 is CASSIRRAGETQYF. The DNA for the CDR3 is TGTGCCAGTAGTATCCGGCGGGCGGGAGAGACCCAGTACTTC. J is TRBJ2-5 and V is TRBV19; weak D call: TRBD2 (5 bases). The V gene lost 3 bases and the J gene lost 4 bases, with 12 bases spanning the gap. There are 14 residues in the CDR3. CDR1 is LNHDA and CDR2 is SQIVND in the germline V gene (reference sequence).

The chain uses TRBV7-9 and TRBJ2-6, with 8 bases identical to TRBD1. V gave up 1 base and J gave up 1 base; unmatched junction bases: 9. Per the germline V gene, CDR1 is SEHNR and CDR2 is FQNEAQ (reference sequence). CDR3 length: 19 amino acids. The CDR3 DNA follows: TGTGCCAGCAGCTTAGTTCCCGGCAGGGGGCCGTCTGGGGCCAACGTCCTGACTTTC. Translating it yields CASSLVPGRGPSGANVLTF.

The chain has TRBV6-2 or TRBV6-3 and TRBJ1-1; D not certain. Germline V gene lookup returns CDR1 MNHEY and CDR2 SVGEGT. The CDR3 length is 15 residues. The germline V and J ends were trimmed by 5 bases and 0 bases, with 13 bases remaining between them. The CDR3: CASSRPGSLNTEAFF. The CDR3 DNA follows: TGTGCCAGCAGTCGCCCCGGGTCTTTGAACACTGAAGCTTTCTTT.

This clone was detected once. The chain is built from TRBV6-5 and TRBJ1-1; D not certain. CDR3 length: 11 amino acids. Germline lookup yields CDR1 MNHEY and CDR2 SVGAGI. V lost 5 bases and J 11 bases, leaving 12 bases between the germline ends. The CDR3 is CASSTAGQAFF. The CDR3 bases are TGTGCCAGCAGTACGGCGGGCCAGGCTTTCTTT.

This rearrangement joins TRBV2 to TRBJ2-1; D not resolved. CDR1 and CDR2 (germline): SNHLY, FYNNEI. CDR3 size: 15 residues. V gave up 3 bases and J gave up 4 bases, with 13 bases separating them. CDR3 sequence: CASSDRLGNYNEQFF. The CDR3 DNA reads TGTGCCAGCAGTGATCGTTTGGGCAATTACAATGAGCAGTTCTTC.

This sequence joins TRBV11-2 and TRBJ2-7; tentative D call: TRBD2 (6 bases). The CDR3 is made up of 19 amino acids. V was cut by 0 bases and J by 2 bases, with 23 bases left in between. Germline V CDR1 and CDR2: SGHAT, FQNNGV. CDR3 sequence (DNA): TGTGCCAGCAGCTTAGATCGCATAGGATCGGGAGAAGCTACCTACGAGCAGTACTTC. It encodes CASSLDRIGSGEATYEQYF. Full variable domain (outside the CDR3, taken from reference TRBV11-2 and TRBJ2-7): EAGVAQSPRYKIIEKRQSVAFWCNPISGHATLYWYQQILGQGPKLLIQFQNNGVVDDSQLPKDRFSAERLKGVDSTLKIQPAKLEDSAVYLCASSLDRIGSGEATYEQYFGPGTRLTVT.

This clone was seen just once. The chain has TRBV5-8 and TRBJ1-2, with D perhaps matching TRBD1 (6 bases). The germline V and J ends were trimmed by 1 base and 5 bases, with 27 bases remaining between them. Germline V gives CDR1 SGHTS, CDR2 YDEGEE. This CDR3 spans 19 amino acids. The CDR3 here is CASSLPLSHSKGGDYGYTF. Here the CDR3 DNA reads TGTGCCAGCAGCTTGCCCCTCAGTCACAGCAAAGGGGGGGATTATGGCTACACCTTC.

The chain couples TRBV5-1 to TRBJ1-1; D uncertain. Germline assignment: CDR1 SGHRS and CDR2 YFSETQ. Trimming cost V 0 bases and J 1 base, with 7 bases left between them. CDR3 size: 14 residues. CDR3 sequence (DNA): TGCGCCAGCAGCTTGGACAGTTGGAACACTGAAGCTTTCTTT. This sequence encodes CASSLDSWNTEAFF. Filled out from reference TRBV5-1 and TRBJ1-1, the complete variable domain reads KAGVTQTPRYLIKTRGQQVTLSCSPISGHRSVSWYQQTPGQGLQFLFEYFSETQRNKGNFPGRFSGRQFSNSRSEMNVSTLELGDSALYLCASSLDSWNTEAFFGQGTRLTVV.

The chain joins TRBV7-8 to TRBJ2-7; TRBD1 is a possible D gene (5 bases). Per germline, CDR1 SGHVS and CDR2 FQNEAQ. V was trimmed by 10 bases and J by 0 bases, leaving 16 bases between them. CDR3 length equals 14 residues. The CDR3 reads CATKIRVSSYEQYF. CDR3 nucleotide sequence: TGTGCCACCAAAATCAGGGTTAGCTCCTACGAGCAGTACTTC. Full variable domain (missing parts from reference TRBV7-8 and TRBJ2-7): GAGVSQSPRYKVAKRGQDVALRCDPISGHVSLFWYQQALGQGPEFLTYFQNEAQLDKSGLPSDRFFAERPEGSVSTLKIQRTQQEDSAVYLCATKIRVSSYEQYFGPGTRLTVT.

The chain employs TRBV21-1 and TRBJ1-3. TRBV21-1 is flagged as a pseudogene. The CDR3 length is 16 residues. The CDR3 here is CASSKDGGSSGNTIYF. In nucleotides, the CDR3 is TGTGCCAGCAGCAAAGATGGAGGGAGCTCTGGAAACACCATATATTTT.

The genes are TRBV19 and TRBJ2-3; TRBD1 matches 9 bases. Germline V gives CDR1 LNHDA, CDR2 SQIVND (reference sequence). This CDR3 has 15 residues. J gave up 5 bases and V 1 base, and 4 bases lay outside the gene matches. The CDR3 region is CASSIGTGAGDTQYF. CDR3 DNA: TGTGCCAGTAGTATAGGGACAGGGGCGGGAGATACGCAGTATTTT. The entire variable domain, with the rest obtained from reference TRBV19 and TRBJ2-3, is as follows: DGGITQSPKYLFRKEGQNVTLSCEQNLNHDAMYWYRQDPGQGLRLIYYSQIVNDFQKGDIAEGYSVSREKKESFPLTVTSAQKNPTAFYLCASSIGTGAGDTQYFGPGTRLTVL.

This clone was observed a handful of times. This rearrangement joins TRBV7-2 to TRBJ1-1, with TRBD1 as a possible D gene (6 bases). The ends were cut back, 1 base at V and 0 bases at J, with 15 bases in the middle. The CDR3 extends over 17 amino acids. Per germline, CDR1 SGHTA and CDR2 FQGNSA. The CDR3 reads CASSLGVVGAVNTEAFF. The CDR3, as DNA: TGTGCCAGCAGCTTAGGGGTGGTGGGGGCCGTGAACACTGAAGCTTTCTTT.

The gene calls are TRBV9 and TRBJ2-3; D unclear. The germline V and J ends were trimmed by 4 bases and 2 bases, with 14 bases remaining between them. The CDR3 length is 15 residues. Germline-derived CDR1 and CDR2 are SGDLS and YYNGEE. CDR3 in amino acids: CASSPHWYITDTQYF. The CDR3 DNA sequence: TGTGCCAGCAGCCCCCACTGGTATATCACAGATACGCAGTATTTT.

Only a few counts were recorded for this clone. The chain has TRBV4-3 and TRBJ2-3; 12 bases line up with TRBD2. The CDR3 is 16 amino acids. Germline lookup yields CDR1 LGHNA and CDR2 YSLEER. J gave up 6 bases and V 5 bases, and 9 bases lay outside the gene matches. CDR3 sequence (DNA): TGCGCCAGCAGCTTGGGGACTAGCGGGTTCTGGGATACGCAGTATTTT. This sequence encodes CASSLGTSGFWDTQYF.

This clone was recorded once. V gene TRBV7-2 combines with J gene TRBJ2-5, with 10 nucleotides matching TRBD2. Germline V gene data show CDR1 as SGHTA and CDR2 as FQGNSA. Trimming cost V 6 bases and J 5 bases; bases outside gene matches: 6. The CDR3 consists of 14 residues. CDR3 residues: CASSPAGGPETQYF. The CDR3 coding sequence is TGTGCCAGCAGTCCAGCGGGGGGGCCCGAGACCCAGTACTTC.

The chain couples TRBV6-6 to TRBJ2-7, with D perhaps TRBD2 (6 bases). The CDR3 consists of 12 residues. Trimming left V 7 bases short and J 3 bases short, with 10 bases between. The V gene's germline CDR1 is MNHNY and CDR2 SVGAGI (reference sequence). CDR3 protein: CASMDYNYEQYF. CDR3 bases: TGTGCCAGCATGGACTACAACTACGAGCAGTACTTC.

The V call is TRBV7-2, the J call TRBJ2-5, with 8 bases lining up with TRBD2. CDR3 size: 15 residues. Germline V gives CDR1 SGHTA, CDR2 FQGNSA. V lost 2 bases, J lost 5 bases, and 7 bases stayed unmatched. Here the CDR3 reads CASSLLGGGLETQYF. In nucleotides, the CDR3 is TGTGCCAGCAGCTTACTGGGCGGGGGGTTGGAGACCCAGTACTTC. Drawing the rest from reference TRBV7-2 and TRBJ2-5, the complete variable domain is GAGVSQSPSNKVTEKGKDVELRCDPISGHTALYWYRQSLGQGLEFLIYFQGNSAPDKSGLPSDRFSAERTGGSVSTLTIQRTQQEDSAVYLCASSLLGGGLETQYFGPGTRLLVL.

V is TRBV7-8 and J is TRBJ2-1; 9 nucleotides match TRBD2. Per the germline V gene, CDR1 is SGHVS and CDR2 is FQNEAQ. The CDR3 is made up of 17 amino acids. The junction had 10 bases not matched to a gene; V was cut back by 5 bases and J by 2 bases. The CDR3 bases are TGTGCCAGCAGCCGAATCGGCGGGGGGGTTGCCTACAATGAGCAGTTCTTC. This codes for CASSRIGGGVAYNEQFF.

V and J are TRBV18 and TRBJ1-2; D is undetermined. Germline V gene sequence: CDR1 KGHSH, CDR2 LQKENI. V was cut by 3 bases and J by 6 bases, with 11 bases left in between. The CDR3 loop spans 13 amino acids. This CDR3 is CASSPRPRDGYTF. The CDR3 DNA follows: TGTGCCAGCTCACCGCGTCCTCGGGATGGCTACACCTTC.

J is TRBJ1-1 and V is TRBV20-1; D perhaps matches TRBD1 (6 bases). Trimming took 4 bases from V and 4 from J, leaving 7 bases between them. The germline V gene encodes CDR1 DFQATT and CDR2 SNEGSKA (reference sequence). CDR3 length: 11 amino acids. CDR3 amino acids: CSAIRGTEAFF. The CDR3 DNA is TGCAGTGCTATCAGGGGCACTGAAGCTTTCTTT.

V is TRBV12-3 or TRBV12-4 and J is TRBJ1-1; D remains unclear. Between the trimmed V and J ends, which lost 6 bases and 7 bases, there was a span of 12 bases. The CDR3 totals 12 residues. CDR3 bases: TGTGCCAGCAGCTTCTCCTCAGGTGAAGCTTTCTTT. Protein: CASSFSSGEAFF.

The chain couples TRBV11-3 to TRBJ2-1, with D maybe TRBD1 (5 bases). In germline, CDR1 is SGHNT, CDR2 YENEEA. V was clipped by 1 base and J by 6 bases, with 13 bases between them. The CDR3 has 15 amino acids. Here the CDR3 reads CASSLGDDSVNEQFF. The CDR3 nucleotides read TGTGCCAGCAGCTTAGGGGATGACAGCGTCAATGAGCAGTTCTTC. Variable domain in full (rest from reference TRBV11-3 and TRBJ2-1): EAGVVQSPRYKIIEKKQPVAFWCNPISGHNTLYWYLQNLGQGPELLIRYENEEAVDDSQLPKDRFSAERLKGVDSTLKIQPAELGDSAVYLCASSLGDDSVNEQFFGPGTRLTVL.